This TCR beta chain emerged from a study of blood T cell repertoires in COVID-19 (dated by TCRdb to between 2020 and 2021). General notes on the study: The collaborator samples originated in the United States, Italy and Spain and spanned the acute and convalescent phases of COVID-19. The repertoires were made available in a free public database intended to serve as a resource for research on the immune response to SARS-CoV-2. Where HLA class I and class II types were available, the types were taken from metadata supplied by the sample provider, not from assay-based typing. Subjects who had been exposed to COVID-19, were actively infected with it, or had recovered from it provided the deeply sampled blood TCRbeta repertoires that made up the dataset. Samples were obtained from the ongoing ImmuneRACE study (first 160 participants) and from 1,000 to 1,500 subjects provided by 6 global collaborators. A de-identified subject ID, COVID-19 status, age in years and sex were almost always included in the sample metadata. The prospective study material was composed of cDNA or gDNA derived from T cells, B-cell-depleted T cells, or PBMCs. Paper-wide results and their limitations: Clinical and demographic metadata were provided uncurated, with the amount varying by source and participant.

Trimming costs V 0 bases and J 8 bases, and their ends lie 7 bases apart. The CDR3 starts with the cysteine, ends with the phenylalanine, and has 13 residues. Just the 39-base CDR3 DNA is kept, in frame starting at base 1. The CDR1 and CDR2 encoded by the germline V gene (reference sequence) are LNHDA and SQIVND. To note about this clone: The clone's antigen remains unknown. Within one base of it there is no much larger clone, and no base qualities were kept.

TCRbeta CDR3 regions were amplified from genomic DNA using the immunoSEQ Assay, a bias-controlled multiplex PCR. The original methods were these. Nucleated cell counts per sample were estimated from amplification of reference gene primers within the assay. To quantify the absolute abundance of each unique TCRbeta CDR3 rearrangement, sequence reads were collapsed and filtered. For each sample, productive Simpson clonality was calculated as the square root of Simpson's diversity index across productive rearrangements. The table was pulled from immuneACCESS by TCRdb, which kept in-frame rearrangements only. Such tables lose some clones; where checked, under half of the loss comes from unresolved V genes, and the rest has no known cause. V and J calls and clone size are as listed in that table; D and trimming were resolved from the DNA. A total of a few hundred thousand clones appear in this sample, 75% to 90% of them only once. Approximately 5% of the sample is taken by the ten largest.

Participants in the prospective study were enrolled through a virtual design, were aged roughly 18 to 90 years, and lived in 24 United States geographic areas. In the prospective study, participants were assigned to cohorts based on the clinical history participants reported in a screening survey and a study questionnaire. ImmuneRACE Cohort 3 recovered participants were defined by two consecutive negative NP/OP PCR tests, healthcare professional clearance, or symptom resolution. In the prospective study, mobile phlebotomists collected whole blood, serum and a nasopharyngeal or oropharyngeal swab from each participant. Participants in the prospective study had the option to provide additional blood draws and questionnaires over a 2-month period. Before DNA extraction, prospective study blood samples were shipped either frozen or at room temperature.

Sequencing was done on a sample of PBMCs or T cells enriched from blood (not recorded which). The chain employs TRBV19 and TRBJ2-2; the D gene is perhaps TRBD2, from 5 matching bases. This clonotype originated in a woman aged 50 to 65 who had recovered from COVID-19. The CDR3 corresponds to CASSIERGGELFF. The DNA sequence is as follows: TGTGCCAGTAGTATAGAAAGAGGGGGGGAGCTGTTTTTT.